This entry lists 24 T cell receptor beta chains sequenced from one sample in a study of shared clonotypes between healthy human individuals. As defined, naive CD8 cells were CD45RO-negative and positively selected for CCR7, with terminally differentiated effector memory CD45RA+ cells excluded. TCRdb's table, derived via immunoSEQ multiplex PCR, lists solely in-frame clones and lacks some. The sample shows about 2.2 million clones, about 94% of them seen only once. Sequenced material: naive CD8+ T cells from PBMCs. The receptors were sampled from a man aged 18-30 years in good health. Some clones in this sample may be carry-over from other donors' samples.

Many counts were recorded for this clone. V is TRBV11-2 and J is TRBJ1-2; D remains unclear. V dropped 1 base and J dropped 6 bases, with 9 bases sitting between them. The CDR3 runs to 13 residues. The V gene's germline CDR1 is SGHAT and CDR2 FQNNGV. CDR3 nucleotide sequence: TGTGCCAGCAGCTTAGGGAGTGCGAATGGCTACACCTTC. Translating gives CASSLGSANGYTF.

This clone has a single count. This chain links TRBV11-2 with TRBJ1-3; D uncertain. The V gene lost 1 base and the J gene lost 0 bases, with 7 bases spanning the gap. CDR1 SGHAT and CDR2 FQNNGV come from the germline V gene. This CDR3 has 15 amino acids. The CDR3 DNA reads as TGTGCCAGCAGCTTAGGTCGGGGCTCTGGAAACACCATATATTTT. Translated, it gives CASSLGRGSGNTIYF.

V is TRBV7-8 and J is TRBJ2-5; D is undetermined. Germline CDR1 reads SGHVS; CDR2 reads FQNEAQ. Trimming stripped 1 base from V and 2 bases from J, with 17 bases between. The CDR3 extends over 17 amino acids. The CDR3 spells CASSLVFGLPTQETQYF. The CDR3 DNA follows: TGTGCCAGCAGCTTAGTTTTTGGGCTACCTACTCAAGAGACCCAGTACTTC.

A word on this clone: At the DNA level, this CDR3 is encoded by other sequences in the same sample as well. The chain joins TRBV9 to TRBJ2-1, with D possibly being TRBD2 (6 bases). Trimming cost V 0 bases and J 0 bases, with 10 bases left between them. The CDR3 is made up of 16 amino acids. From germline, CDR1 is SGDLS and CDR2 YYNGEE. The CDR3 loop reads CASSVDGGVSYNEQFF. For the CDR3, the DNA is TGTGCCAGCAGCGTAGATGGAGGGGTCTCCTACAATGAGCAGTTCTTC.

Comment on this clone: This CDR3 is also generated by other DNA sequences in the sample. The V gene is TRBV11-2, the J gene TRBJ2-3; the D gene is possibly TRBD2 (6 bases). Deletions cut 1 base from V and 1 base from J, with 9 bases between. From germline, CDR1 is SGHAT and CDR2 FQNNGV. The CDR3 has 15 residues. Here the CDR3 DNA reads TGTGCCAGCAGCTTAGGGGCTAGCGGCACAGATACGCAGTATTTT. As protein: CASSLGASGTDTQYF.

The J gene is TRBJ2-1, the V gene TRBV7-6; 8 positions agree with TRBD1. The germline gives CDR1 SGHVS, CDR2 FNYEAQ. The CDR3 totals 16 residues. V was pared by 5 bases and J by 6 bases, with 12 bases of the junction left unmatched. CDR3 in amino acids: CASSPGQGGLGNEQFF. In nucleotides, the CDR3 is TGTGCCAGCAGCCCTGGACAGGGAGGTTTAGGCAATGAGCAGTTCTTC.

The chain couples TRBV10-3 to TRBJ2-3; 8 bases line up with TRBD1. There are 17 residues in the CDR3. The V gene's germline CDR1 is ENHRY and CDR2 SYGVKD. V trimming: 4 bases; J trimming: 6 bases; junction bases outside the gene matches: 15. As DNA, the CDR3 is TGTGCCATCAGTGCCCAGGAACGACAGGGGCCCTCGGATACGCAGTATTTT. This codes for CAISAQERQGPSDTQYF.

V usage is TRBV11-3 and J usage is TRBJ2-5; possibly TRBD1 for D (6 bases). CDR1 is SGHNT and CDR2 is YENEEA in the germline V gene. V dropped 0 bases and J dropped 5 bases, with 22 bases sitting between them. CDR3 length: 18 residues. In DNA form, the CDR3 reads TGTGCCAGCAGCTTAGATGAGGGACAAGCCGGCTGCGTGGAGACCCAGTACTTC. It specifies CASSLDEGQAGCVETQYF.

The chain links TRBV7-9 to TRBJ2-5, with TRBD2 identical over 8 bases. The CDR3 is 15 amino acids. Germline V gives CDR1 SEHNR, CDR2 FQNEAQ (reference sequence). The V segment lost 1 base and the J segment 12 bases; nucleotides outside the gene matches: 13. The CDR3 coding sequence is TGTGCCAGCAGCTTAGGGGGGACTAGGGGTGGTATGAAGTACTTC. Amino acid sequence: CASSLGGTRGGMKYF.

This chain links TRBV5-5 with TRBJ1-5; possibly TRBD1 for D (6 bases). Per germline, CDR1 SGHKS and CDR2 YYEKEE (reference sequence). Deletions cut 4 bases from V and 4 bases from J, with 15 bases between. This CDR3 has 15 amino acids. This CDR3 is CASSREDSSNQPQHF. CDR3 DNA: TGTGCCAGCAGCAGAGAGGACAGCTCGAATCAGCCCCAGCATTTT.

The chain carries TRBV15 and TRBJ2-2, with unresolved D. The CDR3 covers 14 residues. Germline CDR1 LNHNV, CDR2 YYDKDF (reference sequence). V was trimmed by 1 base and J by 1 base, leaving 4 bases between them. CDR3 nucleotides: TGTGCCACCAGCAGAGTAAAGAACACCGGGGAGCTGTTTTTT. It specifies CATSRVKNTGELFF.

This rearrangement joins TRBV4-2 to TRBJ1-5, with 7 bases aligning to TRBD1. The CDR3 contains 16 residues. V trimming: 2 bases; J trimming: 1 base; junction bases outside the gene matches: 5. CDR1 is LGHNA and CDR2 is YNFKEQ in the germline V gene. The CDR3 here is CASSQQGGKSNQPQHF. Here the CDR3 DNA reads TGTGCCAGCAGCCAACAGGGGGGGAAGAGCAATCAGCCCCAGCATTTT.

The chain uses TRBV4-1 and TRBJ2-7; 7 bases agree with TRBD2. CDR3 length: 15 residues. The trim removed 2 bases at V and 0 bases at J, leaving 4 bases unmatched. Germline-derived CDR1 and CDR2 are MGHRA and YSYEKL. The CDR3 nucleotides are TGCGCCAGCAGCCAACTAGCGGCGACCTCCTACGAGCAGTACTTC. It codes for CASSQLAATSYEQYF.

The chain combines TRBV9 with TRBJ2-1; TRBD1 matches at 8 bases. This CDR3 has 14 amino acids. Per the germline V gene, CDR1 is SGDLS and CDR2 is YYNGEE. V lost 5 bases and J lost 5; bases outside the gene matches: 6. The CDR3 region is CASSRQGQNNEQFF. The CDR3, as DNA: TGTGCCAGCAGTAGACAGGGGCAGAACAATGAGCAGTTCTTC.

The CDR3 spells CASSFRALVEQFF. In nucleotides, the CDR3 is TGTGCCAGCAGCTTCCGCGCGTTGGTTGAGCAGTTCTTC. The chain joins TRBV13 to TRBJ2-1; D is unresolved. Deletions cut 3 bases from V and 9 bases from J, with 12 bases between. Germline V CDR1 and CDR2: PRHDT, FYEKMQ (reference sequence). CDR3 length: 13 residues.

The chain has TRBV28 and TRBJ2-3; maybe TRBD2 (5 bases). Trimming shortened V by 3 bases and J by 14 bases, and 12 bases separated the two germline ends. The CDR3 sequence is 11 residues long. Germline V gene sequence: CDR1 MDHEN, CDR2 SYDVKM. The CDR3 here is CASSFAPRGYF. The CDR3 coding sequence is TGTGCCAGCAGTTTTGCCCCACGGGGGTATTTT.

The V gene is TRBV27, the J gene TRBJ2-1; D is possibly TRBD2 (6 bases). CDR3 size: 16 residues. Trimming left V 10 bases short and J 0 bases short, with 19 bases between. CDR1 MNHEY and CDR2 SMNVEV come from the germline V gene (reference sequence). CDR3 sequence reads: CATRMGGGTSYNEQFF. CDR3 coding DNA: TGTGCCACCCGAATGGGTGGAGGGACCTCCTACAATGAGCAGTTCTTC.

This chain connects TRBV7-3 to TRBJ2-7; tentatively, D is TRBD2 (6 bases). There are 15 residues in the CDR3. Trimming stripped 5 bases from V and 0 bases from J, with 14 bases between. Germline values: CDR1 SGHTA, CDR2 FQGTGA. The chain's CDR3 is CASSLGGGLSYEQYF. The CDR3 DNA follows: TGTGCCAGCAGCCTCGGCGGAGGGCTCTCCTACGAGCAGTACTTC.

V gene TRBV30 combines with J gene TRBJ1-2; D may be TRBD1 (6 bases). CDR1 is GTSNPN and CDR2 is SVGIG in the germline V gene (reference sequence). Trimming removed 2 bases at V and 5 bases at J, with 30 bases between. The CDR3 covers 19 residues. The CDR3 spells CAWSSPPWSPSLGGYGYTF. In DNA form, the CDR3 reads TGTGCCTGGAGTTCCCCCCCATGGTCCCCGAGCTTAGGGGGATATGGCTACACCTTC.

This chain connects TRBV7-9 to TRBJ2-7, with 7 bases that match TRBD2. The CDR3 length is 12 residues. CDR1 is SEHNR and CDR2 is FQNEAQ in the germline V gene (reference sequence). With 5 bases clipped from V and 5 bases from J, the junction kept 3 bases outside the gene matches. In DNA form, the CDR3 reads TGTGCCAGCAGCGGACTAGGGGACGAGCAGTACTTC. Its translation: CASSGLGDEQYF.

The rearrangement links TRBV7-9 to TRBJ2-6; D unclear. The V gene lost 1 base and the J gene lost 2 bases, with 9 bases spanning the gap. CDR3 length: 16 residues. Germline V CDR1 and CDR2: SEHNR, FQNEAQ (reference sequence). DNA of the CDR3: TGTGCCAGCAGCTTAGTAAGATGGACTGGGGCCAACGTCCTGACTTTC. This codes for CASSLVRWTGANVLTF.

The chain links TRBV7-2 to TRBJ2-6, with D possibly being TRBD1 or TRBD2 (5 bases each). The V gene's germline CDR1 is SGHTA and CDR2 FQGNSA. V shed 5 bases and J shed 1 base, with 21 bases lying between them. The CDR3 contains 19 residues. The CDR3 loop is CASSPIRDPILSGANVLTF. CDR3 DNA: TGTGCCAGCAGCCCGATTAGGGACCCCATCCTATCTGGGGCCAACGTCCTGACTTTC.

This chain uses TRBV7-9 with TRBJ1-3; 9 bases fit TRBD1. The length of the CDR3 is 17 residues. V lost 5 bases to trimming and J lost 3 bases; unmatched junction nucleotides: 11. Germline values: CDR1 SEHNR, CDR2 FQNEAQ (reference sequence). For the CDR3, the DNA is TGTGCCAGCAGCCCACCCACAGGGGGCGAGGGTGGAAACACCATATATTTT. Protein: CASSPPTGGEGGNTIYF.

The gene calls are TRBV4-1 and TRBJ2-1, with D unresolved. The V end lost 0 bases, the J end lost 1 base, and 7 bases lay between the germline ends. This CDR3 has 15 amino acids. CDR1 MGHRA and CDR2 YSYEKL come from the germline V gene. CDR3 DNA sequence: TGCGCCAGCAGCCAAGAGCCCAGATCCTACAATGAGCAGTTCTTC. This translates into CASSQEPRSYNEQFF.